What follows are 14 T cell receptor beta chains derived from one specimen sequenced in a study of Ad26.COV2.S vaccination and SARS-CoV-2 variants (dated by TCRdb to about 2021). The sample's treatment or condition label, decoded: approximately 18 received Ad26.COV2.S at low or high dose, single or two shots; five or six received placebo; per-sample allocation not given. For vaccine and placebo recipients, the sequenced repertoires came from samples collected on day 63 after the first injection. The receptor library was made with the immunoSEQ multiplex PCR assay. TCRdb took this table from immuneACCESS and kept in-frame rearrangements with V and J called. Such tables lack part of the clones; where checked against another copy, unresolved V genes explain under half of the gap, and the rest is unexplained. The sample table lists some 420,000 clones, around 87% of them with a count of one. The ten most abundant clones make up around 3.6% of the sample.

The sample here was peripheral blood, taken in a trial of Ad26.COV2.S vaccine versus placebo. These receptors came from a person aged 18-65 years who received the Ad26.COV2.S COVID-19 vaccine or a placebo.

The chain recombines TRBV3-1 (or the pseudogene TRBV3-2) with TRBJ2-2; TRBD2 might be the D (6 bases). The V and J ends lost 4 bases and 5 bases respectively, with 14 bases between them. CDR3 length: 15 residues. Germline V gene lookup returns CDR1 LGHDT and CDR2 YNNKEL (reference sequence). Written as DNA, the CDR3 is TGTGCCAGCAGCCGACGCCAGGGAGGAACCGGGGAGCTGTTTTTT. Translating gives CASSRRQGGTGELFF.

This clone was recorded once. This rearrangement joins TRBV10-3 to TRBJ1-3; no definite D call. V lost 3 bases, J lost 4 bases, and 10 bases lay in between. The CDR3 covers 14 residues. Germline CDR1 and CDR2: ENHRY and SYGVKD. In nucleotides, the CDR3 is TGTGCCATCAGTGATCCTGGGAAGGGAAACACCATATATTTT. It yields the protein CAISDPGKGNTIYF.

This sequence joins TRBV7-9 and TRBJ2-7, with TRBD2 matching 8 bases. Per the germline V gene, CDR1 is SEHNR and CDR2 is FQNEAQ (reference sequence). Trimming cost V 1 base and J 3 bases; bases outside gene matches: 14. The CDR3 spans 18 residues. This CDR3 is CASSLVPPLGGGSYEQYF. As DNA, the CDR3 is TGTGCCAGCAGCTTAGTACCCCCTCTGGGCGGGGGGAGCTACGAGCAGTACTTC.

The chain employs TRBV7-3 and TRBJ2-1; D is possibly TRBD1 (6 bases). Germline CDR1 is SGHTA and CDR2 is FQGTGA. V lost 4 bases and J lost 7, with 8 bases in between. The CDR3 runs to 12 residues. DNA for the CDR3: TGTGCCAGCAGCTCGGACAGTAATGAGCAGTTCTTC. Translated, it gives CASSSDSNEQFF.

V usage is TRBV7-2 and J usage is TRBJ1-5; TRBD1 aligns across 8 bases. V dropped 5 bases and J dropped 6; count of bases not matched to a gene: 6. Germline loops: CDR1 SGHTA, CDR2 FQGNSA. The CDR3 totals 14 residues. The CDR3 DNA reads TGTGCCAGCAGCCCATTACAGGGGGGTCAGCCCCAGCATTTT. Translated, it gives CASSPLQGGQPQHF.

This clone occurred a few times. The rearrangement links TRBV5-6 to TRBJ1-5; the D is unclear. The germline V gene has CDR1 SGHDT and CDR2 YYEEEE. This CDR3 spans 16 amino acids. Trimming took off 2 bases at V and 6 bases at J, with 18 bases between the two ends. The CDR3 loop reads CASSFAVGKGSQPQHF. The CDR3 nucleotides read TGTGCCAGCAGCTTCGCAGTGGGTAAGGGAAGTCAGCCCCAGCATTTT.

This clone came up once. The CDR3 reads CSPDRETQYF. CDR3 bases: TGCAGCCCGGACAGGGAGACCCAGTACTTC. The rearrangement joins TRBV20-1 to TRBJ2-5; TRBD1 matches at 7 bases. Germline-derived CDR1 and CDR2 are DFQATT and SNEGSKA (reference sequence). The CDR3 is made up of 10 amino acids.

CDR3 amino acids: CASSPTRDRVDYEQYF. The CDR3, as DNA: TGTGCCAGCAGCCCGACCAGGGACAGGGTGGACTACGAGCAGTACTTC. The chain employs TRBV11-1 and TRBJ2-7; TRBD1 matches at 9 bases. The CDR3 totals 16 residues. V lost 5 bases to trimming and J lost 3 bases; unmatched junction nucleotides: 11. Germline values: CDR1 SGHAT, CDR2 FQDESV (reference sequence).

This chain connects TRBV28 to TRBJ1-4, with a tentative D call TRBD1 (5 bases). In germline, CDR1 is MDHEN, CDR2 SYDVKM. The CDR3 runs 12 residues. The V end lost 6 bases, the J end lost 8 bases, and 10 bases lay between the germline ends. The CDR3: CASRTEGEKLFF. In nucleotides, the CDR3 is TGTGCCAGCAGAACGGAGGGGGAAAAACTGTTTTTT.

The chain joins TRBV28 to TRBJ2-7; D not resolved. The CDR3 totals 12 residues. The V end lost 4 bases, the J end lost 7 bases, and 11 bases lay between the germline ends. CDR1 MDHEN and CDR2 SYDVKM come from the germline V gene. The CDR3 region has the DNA TGTGCCAGCAGTTCGAGCCTGCTGGAGCAGTACTTC. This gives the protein CASSSSLLEQYF.

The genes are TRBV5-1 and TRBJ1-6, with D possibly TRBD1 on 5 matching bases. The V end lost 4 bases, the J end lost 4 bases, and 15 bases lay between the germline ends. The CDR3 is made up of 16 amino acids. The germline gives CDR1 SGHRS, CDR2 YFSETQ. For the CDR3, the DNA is TGCGCCAGCAGCCTGGGACTTTCAAATTATAATTCACCCCTCCACTTT. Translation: CASSLGLSNYNSPLHF.

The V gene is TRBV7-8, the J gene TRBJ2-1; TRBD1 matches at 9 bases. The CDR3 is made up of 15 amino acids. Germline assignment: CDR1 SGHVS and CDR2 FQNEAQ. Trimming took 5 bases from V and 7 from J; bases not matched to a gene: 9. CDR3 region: CASSNLGTGLNEQFF. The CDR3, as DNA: TGTGCCAGCAGCAACCTCGGGACAGGGTTAAATGAGCAGTTCTTC.

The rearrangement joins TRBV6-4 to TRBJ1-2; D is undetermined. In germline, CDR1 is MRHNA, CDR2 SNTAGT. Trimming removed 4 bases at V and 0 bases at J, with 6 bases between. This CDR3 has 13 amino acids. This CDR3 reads CASSVNTNYGYTF. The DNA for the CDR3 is TGTGCCAGCAGTGTTAACACTAACTATGGCTACACCTTC.

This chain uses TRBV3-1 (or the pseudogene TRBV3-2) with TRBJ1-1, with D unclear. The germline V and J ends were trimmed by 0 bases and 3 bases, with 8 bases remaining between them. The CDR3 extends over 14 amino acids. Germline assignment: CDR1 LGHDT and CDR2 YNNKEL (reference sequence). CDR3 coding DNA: TGTGCCAGCAGCCAAGATCCTAGGGACACTGAAGCTTTCTTT. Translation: CASSQDPRDTEAFF.